This T cell receptor beta chain was captured by sequencing in a study of early T cells in non-severe SARS-CoV-2 infection. Background on the study: Sequencing input comprised bulk RNA from unsorted whole blood; chain pairing was not available.

With 5 bases removed from V and 0 bases from J, the gap between germline ends came to 6 bases. The CDR3 length is 13 residues. The germline V gene has CDR1 KGHDR and CDR2 SFDVKD. There are many counts of this clonotype. The antigen remains unidentified. Study-wide results and caveats: VDJdb matching, biased toward anti-spike CD8 responses, missed private and CD4 specificities.

Unique molecular identifier tags were affixed to discrete cDNA molecules. Each CDR3 protein gets one entry after TCRdb re-called the 5' RACE reads with MiXCR. The sample records fewer than 35,000 distinct CDR3 sequences, about 4.6% being singletons. The receptor was isolated from an adult who was a healthcare worker with PCR-confirmed SARS-CoV-2 infection or an uninfected control (not recorded which). This chain uses TRBV24-1 with TRBJ2-5; a weak D match, TRBD1 (5 bases). The specimen sequenced was whole blood. The CDR3, as DNA: TGTGCCACCAGTGCGGACAACCAAGAGACCCAGTACTTC. Protein product: CATSADNQETQYF.